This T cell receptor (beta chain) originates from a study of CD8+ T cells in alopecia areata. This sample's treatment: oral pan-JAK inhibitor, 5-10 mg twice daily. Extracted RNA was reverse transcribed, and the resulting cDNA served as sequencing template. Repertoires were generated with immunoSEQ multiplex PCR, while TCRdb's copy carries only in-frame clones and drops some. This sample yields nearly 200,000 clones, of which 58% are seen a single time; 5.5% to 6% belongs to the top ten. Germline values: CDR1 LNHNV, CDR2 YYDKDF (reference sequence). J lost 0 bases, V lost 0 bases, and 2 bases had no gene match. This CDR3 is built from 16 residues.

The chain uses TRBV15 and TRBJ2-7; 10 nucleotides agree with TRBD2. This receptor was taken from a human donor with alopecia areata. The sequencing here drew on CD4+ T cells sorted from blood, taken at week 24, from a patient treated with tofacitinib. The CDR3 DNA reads TGTGCCACCAGCAGAGAATTAGCGGGAGGCTCCTACGAGCAGTACTTC. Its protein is CATSRELAGGSYEQYF.